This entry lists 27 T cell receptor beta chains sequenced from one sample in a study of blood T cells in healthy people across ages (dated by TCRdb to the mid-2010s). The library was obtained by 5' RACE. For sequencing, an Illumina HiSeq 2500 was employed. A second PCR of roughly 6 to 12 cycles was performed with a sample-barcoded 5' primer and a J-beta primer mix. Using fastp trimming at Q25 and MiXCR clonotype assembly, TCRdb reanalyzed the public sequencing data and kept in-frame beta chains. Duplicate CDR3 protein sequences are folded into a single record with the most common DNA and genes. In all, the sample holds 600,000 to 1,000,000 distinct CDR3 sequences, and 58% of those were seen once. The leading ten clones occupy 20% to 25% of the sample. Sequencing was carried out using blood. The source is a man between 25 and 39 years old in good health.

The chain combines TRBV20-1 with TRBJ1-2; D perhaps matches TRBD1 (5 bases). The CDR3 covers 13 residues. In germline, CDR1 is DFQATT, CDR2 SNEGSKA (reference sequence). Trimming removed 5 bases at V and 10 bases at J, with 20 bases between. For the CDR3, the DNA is TGCAGTGCTTATCCGGGACCTTCCGTGGCCTACACCTTC. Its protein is CSAYPGPSVAYTF.

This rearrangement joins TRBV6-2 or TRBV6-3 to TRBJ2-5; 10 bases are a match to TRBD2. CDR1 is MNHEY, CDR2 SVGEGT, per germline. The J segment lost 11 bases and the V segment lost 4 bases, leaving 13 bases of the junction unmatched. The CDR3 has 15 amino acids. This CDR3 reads CASSWEAGGPSEQYF. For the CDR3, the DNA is TGTGCCAGCAGTTGGGAAGCGGGAGGGCCCTCGGAGCAGTACTTC.

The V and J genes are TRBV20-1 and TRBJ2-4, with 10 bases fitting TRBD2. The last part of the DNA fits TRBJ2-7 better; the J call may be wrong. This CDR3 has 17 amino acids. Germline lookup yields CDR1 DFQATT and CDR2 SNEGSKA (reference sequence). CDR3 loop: CSARDMRLAGARDEQYF. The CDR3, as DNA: TGCAGTGCTAGAGATATGAGGCTAGCGGGGGCGCGCGACGAGCAGTACTTC.

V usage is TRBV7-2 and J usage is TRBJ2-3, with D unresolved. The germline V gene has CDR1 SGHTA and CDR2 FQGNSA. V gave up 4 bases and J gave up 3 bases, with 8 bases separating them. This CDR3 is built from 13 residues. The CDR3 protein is CASSSRWTDTQYF. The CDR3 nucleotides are TGTGCCAGCAGCTCGCGGTGGACAGATACGCAGTATTTT.

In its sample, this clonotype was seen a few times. The CDR3 loop reads CSTSDTGWEQYF. As DNA, the CDR3 is TGCAGTACCTCCGACACTGGTTGGGAGCAGTACTTC. V and J are TRBV20-1 and TRBJ2-7; D uncertain. This CDR3 is 12 amino acids long. Trimming removed 8 bases from V and 7 bases from J, with 18 bases in between. Germline CDR1 and CDR2: DFQATT and SNEGSKA (reference sequence).

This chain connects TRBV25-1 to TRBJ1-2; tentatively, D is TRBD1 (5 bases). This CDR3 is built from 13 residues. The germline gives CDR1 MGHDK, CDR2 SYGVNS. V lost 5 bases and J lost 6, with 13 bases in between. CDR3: CASSYRGENGYTF. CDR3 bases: TGTGCCAGCAGTTATAGGGGAGAAAATGGCTACACCTTC.

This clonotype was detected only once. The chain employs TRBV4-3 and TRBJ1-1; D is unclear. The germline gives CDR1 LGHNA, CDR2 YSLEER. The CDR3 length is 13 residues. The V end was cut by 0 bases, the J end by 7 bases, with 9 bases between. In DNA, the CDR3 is TGCGCCAGCAGCCAAGATTTGGAGGATGAAGCTTTCTTT. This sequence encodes CASSQDLEDEAFF.

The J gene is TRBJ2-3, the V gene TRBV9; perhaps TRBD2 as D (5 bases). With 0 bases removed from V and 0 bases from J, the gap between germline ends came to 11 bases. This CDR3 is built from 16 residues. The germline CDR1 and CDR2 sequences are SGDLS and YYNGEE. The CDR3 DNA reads TGTGCCAGCAGCGTAGCTAGCCGGGGAAGCACAGATACGCAGTATTTT. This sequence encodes CASSVASRGSTDTQYF. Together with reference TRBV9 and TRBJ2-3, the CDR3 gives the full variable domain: DSGVTQTPKHLITATGQRVTLRCSPRSGDLSVYWYQQSLDQGLQFLIQYYNGEERAKGNILERFSAQQFPDLHSELNLSSLELGDSALYFCASSVASRGSTDTQYFGPGTRLTVL.

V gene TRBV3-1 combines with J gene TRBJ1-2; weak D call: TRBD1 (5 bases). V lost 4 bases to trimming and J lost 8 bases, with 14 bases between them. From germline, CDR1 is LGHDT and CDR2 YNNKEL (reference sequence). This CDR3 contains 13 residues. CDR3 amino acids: CASSPSVGTGYTF. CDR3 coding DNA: TGTGCCAGCAGCCCATCCGTGGGGACGGGCTACACCTTC.

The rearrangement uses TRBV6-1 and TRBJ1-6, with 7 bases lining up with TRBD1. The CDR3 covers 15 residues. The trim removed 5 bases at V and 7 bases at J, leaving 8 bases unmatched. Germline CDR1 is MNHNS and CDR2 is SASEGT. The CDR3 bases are TGTGCCAGCAGTCCGAATCGACAGGGAAATTCACCCCTCCACTTT. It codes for CASSPNRQGNSPLHF.

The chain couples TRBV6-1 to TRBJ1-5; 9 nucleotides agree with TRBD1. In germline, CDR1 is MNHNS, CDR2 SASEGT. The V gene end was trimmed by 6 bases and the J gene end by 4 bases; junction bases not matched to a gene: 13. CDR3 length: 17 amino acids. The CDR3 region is CASSLGGGQGYNQPQHF. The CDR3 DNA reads TGTGCCAGCAGCCTAGGGGGGGGACAGGGCTATAATCAGCCCCAGCATTTT.

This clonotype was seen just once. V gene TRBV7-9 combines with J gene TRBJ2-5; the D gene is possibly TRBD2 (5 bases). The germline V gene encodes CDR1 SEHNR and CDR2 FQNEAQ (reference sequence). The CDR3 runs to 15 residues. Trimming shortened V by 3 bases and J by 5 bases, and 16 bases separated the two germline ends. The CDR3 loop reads CASSFDQTRGETQYF. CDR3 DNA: TGTGCCAGCAGCTTCGACCAGACCCGCGGGGAGACCCAGTACTTC.

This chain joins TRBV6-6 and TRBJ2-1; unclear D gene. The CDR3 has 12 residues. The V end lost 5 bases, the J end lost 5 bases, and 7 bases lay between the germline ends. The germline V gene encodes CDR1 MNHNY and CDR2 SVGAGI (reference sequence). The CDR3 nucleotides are TGTGCCAGCAGTCTTTGGGACAATGAGCAGTTCTTC. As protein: CASSLWDNEQFF.

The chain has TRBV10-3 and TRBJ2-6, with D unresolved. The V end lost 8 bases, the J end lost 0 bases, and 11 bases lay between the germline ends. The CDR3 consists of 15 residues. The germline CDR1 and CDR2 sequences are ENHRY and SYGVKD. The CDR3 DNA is TGTGCCATCTTCGACTGGAACTCTGGGGCCAACGTCCTGACTTTC. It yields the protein CAIFDWNSGANVLTF.

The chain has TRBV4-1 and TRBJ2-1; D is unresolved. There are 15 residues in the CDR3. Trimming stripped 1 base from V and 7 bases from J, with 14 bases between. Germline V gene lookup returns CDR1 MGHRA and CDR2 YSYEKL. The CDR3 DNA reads TGCGCCAGCAGCCAAGGGGTAGGCAGGCCGAATGAGCAGTTCTTC. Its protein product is CASSQGVGRPNEQFF.

CDR3 residues: CSARVTGLTETQYF. The CDR3 DNA is TGCAGTGCTAGAGTTACGGGGTTAACGGAGACCCAGTACTTC. The rearrangement links TRBV20-1 to TRBJ2-7; D perhaps matches TRBD2 (5 bases). The end of the DNA aligns better with TRBJ2-5, so the J call may be wrong. This CDR3 contains 14 residues. Looked up from germline, CDR1 is DFQATT and CDR2 is SNEGSKA (reference sequence).

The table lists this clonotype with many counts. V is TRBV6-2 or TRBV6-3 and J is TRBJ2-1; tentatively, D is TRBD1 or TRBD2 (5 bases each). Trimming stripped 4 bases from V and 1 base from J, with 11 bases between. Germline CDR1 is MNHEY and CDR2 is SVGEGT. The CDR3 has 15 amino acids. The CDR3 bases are TGTGCCAGCAGTTTCGGGACGCGGTCCTACAATGAGCAGTTCTTC. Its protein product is CASSFGTRSYNEQFF.

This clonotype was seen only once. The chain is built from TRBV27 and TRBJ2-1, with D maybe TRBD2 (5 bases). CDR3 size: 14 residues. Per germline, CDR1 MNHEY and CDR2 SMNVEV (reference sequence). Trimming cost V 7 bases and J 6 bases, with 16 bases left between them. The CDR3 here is CASTGVRPANEQFF. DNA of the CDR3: TGTGCCAGCACCGGGGTTCGACCGGCCAATGAGCAGTTCTTC.

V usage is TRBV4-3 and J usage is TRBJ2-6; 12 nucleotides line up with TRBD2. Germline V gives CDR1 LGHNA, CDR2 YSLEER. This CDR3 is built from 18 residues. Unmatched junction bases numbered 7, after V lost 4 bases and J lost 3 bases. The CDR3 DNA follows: TGCGCCAGCAGCCGGGGACTAGCGGGTTGGAGTGGGGCCAACGTCCTGACTTTC. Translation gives CASSRGLAGWSGANVLTF.

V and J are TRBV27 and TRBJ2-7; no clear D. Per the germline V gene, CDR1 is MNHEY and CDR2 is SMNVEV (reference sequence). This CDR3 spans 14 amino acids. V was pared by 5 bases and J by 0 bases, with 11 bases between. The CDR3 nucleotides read TGTGCCAGCAGTGGGTCCCTGAGCTCCTACGAGCAGTACTTC. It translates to CASSGSLSSYEQYF.

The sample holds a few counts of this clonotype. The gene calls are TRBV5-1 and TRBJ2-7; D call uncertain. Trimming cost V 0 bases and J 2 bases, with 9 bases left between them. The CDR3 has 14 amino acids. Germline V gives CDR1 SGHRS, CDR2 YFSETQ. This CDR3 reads CASSLARHPYEQYF. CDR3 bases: TGCGCCAGCAGCTTGGCGCGACACCCCTACGAGCAGTACTTC.

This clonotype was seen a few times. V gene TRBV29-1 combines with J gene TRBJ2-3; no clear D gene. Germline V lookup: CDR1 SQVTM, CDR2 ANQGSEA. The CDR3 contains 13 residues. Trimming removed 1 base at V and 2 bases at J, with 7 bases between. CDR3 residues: CSVEGRNTDTQYF. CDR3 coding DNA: TGCAGCGTTGAAGGTCGGAACACAGATACGCAGTATTTT.

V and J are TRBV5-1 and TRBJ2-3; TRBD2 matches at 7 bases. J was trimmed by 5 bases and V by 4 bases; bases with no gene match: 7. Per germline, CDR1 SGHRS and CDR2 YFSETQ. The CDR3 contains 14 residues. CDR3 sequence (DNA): TGCGCCAGCAGCGGCGGGAGTGTGGGAGATACGCAGTATTTT. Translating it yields CASSGGSVGDTQYF.

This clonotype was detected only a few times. CDR3 sequence (DNA): TGTGCCAGCAGCCGTTCCGACCAAGAGACCCAGTACTTC. Encoded protein: CASSRSDQETQYF. The gene calls are TRBV7-3 and TRBJ2-5; D uncertain. The CDR3 extends over 13 amino acids. V lost 5 bases and J lost 0, with 7 bases in between. CDR1 is SGHTA, CDR2 FQGTGA, per germline. Looking up the rest from reference TRBV7-3 and TRBJ2-5 gives the full variable domain: GAGVSQTPSNKVTEKGKYVELRCDPISGHTALYWYRQSLGQGPEFLIYFQGTGAADDSGLPNDRFFAVRPEGSVSTLKIQRTERGDSAVYLCASSRSDQETQYFGPGTRLLVL.

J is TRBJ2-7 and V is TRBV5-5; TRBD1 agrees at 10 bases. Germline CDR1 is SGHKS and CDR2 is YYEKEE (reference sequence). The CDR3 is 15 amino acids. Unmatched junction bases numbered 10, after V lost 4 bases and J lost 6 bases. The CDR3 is CASSNPGQGSPEQYF. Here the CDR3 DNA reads TGTGCCAGCAGCAATCCGGGACAGGGGTCACCCGAGCAGTACTTC.

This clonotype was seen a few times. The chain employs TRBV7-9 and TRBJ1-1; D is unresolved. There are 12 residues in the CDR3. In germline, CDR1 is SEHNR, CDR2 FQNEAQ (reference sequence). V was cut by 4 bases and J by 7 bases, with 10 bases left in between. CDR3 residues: CASSSGLDEAFF. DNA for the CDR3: TGTGCCAGCAGCTCCGGGTTGGATGAAGCTTTCTTT.

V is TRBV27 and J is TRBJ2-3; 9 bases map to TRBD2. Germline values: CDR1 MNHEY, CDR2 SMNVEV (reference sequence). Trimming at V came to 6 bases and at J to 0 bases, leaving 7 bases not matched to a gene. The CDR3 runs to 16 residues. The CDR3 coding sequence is TGTGCCAGCAGAAGGGAGCTAGCGGGGAGCACAGATACGCAGTATTTT. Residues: CASRRELAGSTDTQYF.